These T cell receptor beta chains were read from a single sample in a study of T-cell reconstitution after alpha-beta-depleted transplantation in children. Each CDR3 protein gets one entry after TCRdb re-called the PCR reads with MiXCR. The data contain some 390,000 distinct CDR3 sequences, roughly 20% of them singletons. Sequenced material: PBMCs from the stem cell graft donor, taken from the stem cell graft. These receptors originate from a human donor who donated a stem cell graft to a child with acute myeloid leukemia. Each CDR3 is given with its conserved first and last residue.

v_call	j_call	cdr3_aa
TRBV4-3	TRBJ2-3	CASSLLPLGGRSDTQYF
TRBV7-2	TRBJ1-6	CASRSRDSFSPLHF
TRBV20-1	TRBJ2-1	CSAQGQGNSYNEQFF
TRBV20-1	TRBJ2-7	CSASSGGAATYEQYF
TRBV5-1	TRBJ1-1	CASSWRTGANTEAFF
TRBV7-2	TRBJ1-5	CASSLRGVSNQPQHF
TRBV7-2	TRBJ2-7	CASSPRGLRYEQYF
TRBV29-1	TRBJ2-1	CSAMDSHNEQFF
TRBV27	TRBJ2-3	CASSPAAPLVPDTQYF
TRBV11-2	TRBJ2-3	CASSYQLQGSRNTDTQYF
TRBV6-5	TRBJ2-1	CASSSSGSPYNEQFF
TRBV12-3/TRBV12-4	TRBJ2-2	CASSGFSSGRGTGELFF
TRBV24-1	TRBJ2-7	CAIPRDRSTYEQYF
TRBV10-3	TRBJ2-7	CAIRGPTQEQYF
TRBV20-1	TRBJ2-7	CSARDFRTGAFYEQYF
TRBV20-1	TRBJ2-2	CSASGMNTGELFF
TRBV29-1	TRBJ2-1	CSVLLAGPNEQFF
TRBV19	TRBJ2-1	CASSRDGRETDEQFF
TRBV29-1	TRBJ2-6	CSVEGGGGANVLTF
TRBV20-1	TRBJ2-1	CSAAGLLYNEQFF
TRBV7-2	TRBJ2-3	CASSSLGDTQYF